The 18 T cell receptor beta chains listed next were all sequenced from one sample in a study of blood T cell repertoires in COVID-19. Using immunoSEQ multiplex PCR, the repertoire was profiled, and TCRdb retains in-frame clones only, with some absent. The table lists around 63,000 clones, around nine tenths of them singletons. The sequenced sample was peripheral blood. These receptors were taken from a woman aged 55-70 years with acute or convalescent COVID-19.

The J gene is TRBJ2-5, the V gene TRBV6-5, with 7 bases identical to TRBD1. CDR1 and CDR2 from the germline V gene are MNHEY and SVGAGI. Trimming cost V 6 bases and J 2 bases; bases outside gene matches: 6. This CDR3 contains 14 residues. This CDR3 is CASRKDRPQETQYF. In nucleotides, the CDR3 is TGTGCCAGCAGGAAGGACAGGCCACAAGAGACCCAGTACTTC.

The gene calls are TRBV12-3 or TRBV12-4 and TRBJ2-1; TRBD1 might be the D (5 bases). With 3 bases removed from V and 12 bases from J, the gap between germline ends came to 9 bases. The CDR3 is 11 amino acids. CDR3 bases: TGTGCCAGCAGTTTGGGGCTACCGCAGTTCTTC. Protein sequence: CASSLGLPQFF.

The chain links TRBV4-1 to TRBJ2-5; 16 bases map to TRBD2. This CDR3 has 20 residues. The germline gives CDR1 MGHRA, CDR2 YSYEKL. V lost 8 bases and J lost 5; bases outside the gene matches: 20. The CDR3 bases are TGCGCCAGCGGAGCCTCGGGACTAGCGGGAGGGCCGAGGGGCAGGGAGACCCAGTACTTC. Its protein product is CASGASGLAGGPRGRETQYF.

Points on this clone: An end of the junction does not agree with germline; a read error may underlie this. The chain employs TRBV7-6 and TRBJ2-2; D could derive from TRBD1 or TRBD2 (6 bases each). Germline V gene data show CDR1 as SGHVS and CDR2 as FNYEAQ. The CDR3 is 17 amino acids. The CDR3 spells CASSLALQGPNTGELFF. CDR3 nucleotide sequence: TGTGCCAGCAGCCTAGCGCTACAGGGTCCGAACACCGGGGAGCTGTTTTTT.

CDR3 sequence: CASAASRETQYF. The CDR3 DNA reads TGTGCCAGCGCGGCCTCCCGGGAGACCCAGTACTTC. This chain joins TRBV6-5 and TRBJ2-5, with D unclear. V was pared by 8 bases and J by 5 bases, with 12 bases between. Germline CDR1 is MNHEY and CDR2 is SVGAGI. This CDR3 has 12 residues.

This clone was observed a single time. The CDR3 nucleotides read TGTGCCAGCAGTAATCGGGGGAGAACCCAAGCTTTCTTT. It translates to CASSNRGRTQAFF. This chain links TRBV6-5 with TRBJ1-1, with a possible D match to TRBD1 (5 bases). The CDR3 length is 13 residues. V was cut by 5 bases and J by 9 bases, with 16 bases left in between. Germline CDR1 is MNHEY and CDR2 is SVGAGI.

This chain joins TRBV30 and TRBJ1-1; 8 bases are a match to TRBD1. The CDR3 contains 16 residues. The V gene end was trimmed by 2 bases and the J gene end by 0 bases; junction bases not matched to a gene: 8. Germline V CDR1 and CDR2: GTSNPN, SVGIG (reference sequence). CDR3 residues: CAWSPNDRGLNTEAFF. The CDR3 nucleotides are TGTGCCTGGAGTCCGAATGACAGGGGTTTGAACACTGAAGCTTTCTTT.

This chain uses TRBV4-1 with TRBJ1-6, with D hard to call. The germline V gene encodes CDR1 MGHRA and CDR2 YSYEKL. The CDR3 has 16 residues. Trimming removed 0 bases at V and 7 bases at J, with 13 bases between. As DNA, the CDR3 is TGCGCCAGCAGCCAAGATTCGGGGTTGAGGAATTCACCCCTCCACTTT. It yields the protein CASSQDSGLRNSPLHF.

The chain is built from TRBV2 and TRBJ1-1; 8 bases align to TRBD1. Germline-derived CDR1 and CDR2 are SNHLY and FYNNEI. The length of the CDR3 is 15 residues. The trim removed 6 bases at V and 11 bases at J, leaving 17 bases unmatched. The CDR3 is CASSYSQITGGRAFF. CDR3 DNA sequence: TGTGCCAGCAGCTACAGCCAAATCACAGGGGGTCGGGCTTTCTTT. Full variable domain (remainder filled in from reference TRBV2 and TRBJ1-1): EPEVTQTPSHQVTQMGQEVILRCVPISNHLYFYWYRQILGQKVEFLVSFYNNEISEKSEIFDDQFSVERPDGSNFTLKIRSTKLEDSAMYFCASSYSQITGGRAFFGQGTRLTVV.

The chain couples TRBV5-1 to TRBJ2-1, with 7 bases identical to TRBD2. Germline-derived CDR1 and CDR2 are SGHRS and YFSETQ. V trimming: 4 bases; J trimming: 3 bases; junction bases outside the gene matches: 7. The CDR3 has 15 amino acids. CDR3 in DNA: TGCGCCAGCAGCCGGAGCGGGGAAGACTACAATGAGCAGTTCTTC. It is translated as CASSRSGEDYNEQFF.

The chain carries TRBV3-1 (or the pseudogene TRBV3-2) and TRBJ1-6; D is unresolved. The germline V gene encodes CDR1 LGHDT and CDR2 YNNKEL (reference sequence). Trimming pared 0 bases from V and 6 bases from J, leaving 6 bases between. The CDR3 covers 14 residues. The CDR3 sequence: CASSQEPGNSPLHF. The DNA for the CDR3 is TGTGCCAGCAGCCAAGAGCCCGGTAATTCACCCCTCCACTTT.

The CDR3 sequence is CASSQSGGASTDTQYF. In DNA, the CDR3 is TGCGCCAGCAGCCAAAGCGGGGGTGCTAGCACAGATACGCAGTATTTT. The chain combines TRBV5-1 with TRBJ2-3, with 8 bases fitting TRBD2. This CDR3 comprises 16 residues. J gave up 0 bases and V 4 bases, and 7 bases lay outside the gene matches. From germline, CDR1 is SGHRS and CDR2 YFSETQ. Full variable domain (outside the CDR3, taken from reference TRBV5-1 and TRBJ2-3): KAGVTQTPRYLIKTRGQQVTLSCSPISGHRSVSWYQQTPGQGLQFLFEYFSETQRNKGNFPGRFSGRQFSNSRSEMNVSTLELGDSALYLCASSQSGGASTDTQYFGPGTRLTVL.

This clone was seen only a few times. CDR3 amino acids: CASSLWSGQTNTGELFF. For the CDR3, the DNA is TGTGCCAGCAGCTTATGGTCGGGACAAACGAACACCGGGGAGCTGTTTTTT. The chain carries TRBV11-2 and TRBJ2-2, with a weak D call TRBD1 (6 bases). Germline loops: CDR1 SGHAT, CDR2 FQNNGV. V lost 2 bases, J lost 0 bases, and 13 bases lay in between. The CDR3 loop spans 17 amino acids.

This chain links TRBV2 with TRBJ2-1, with 7 bases identical to TRBD2. Trimming cost V 8 bases and J 5 bases; bases outside gene matches: 9. CDR1 SNHLY and CDR2 FYNNEI come from the germline V gene. This CDR3 spans 14 amino acids. CDR3 region: CASCRRELDNEQFF. The DNA for the CDR3 is TGTGCCAGCTGTAGGCGGGAGTTAGACAATGAGCAGTTCTTC. The full variable domain, in which reference TRBV2 and TRBJ2-1 provide the parts outside the CDR3, is EPEVTQTPSHQVTQMGQEVILRCVPISNHLYFYWYRQILGQKVEFLVSFYNNEISEKSEIFDDQFSVERPDGSNFTLKIRSTKLEDSAMYFCASCRRELDNEQFFGPGTRLTVL.

The chain employs TRBV5-6 and TRBJ2-3; D is uncertain. Trimming stripped 4 bases from V and 2 bases from J, with 17 bases between. The CDR3 runs to 16 residues. The V gene's germline CDR1 is SGHDT and CDR2 YYEEEE. The CDR3 region is CASSPPRVDFTDTQYF. As DNA, the CDR3 is TGTGCCAGCAGCCCCCCCCGGGTGGATTTCACAGATACGCAGTATTTT.

This rearrangement joins TRBV27 to TRBJ1-1; D is undetermined. The CDR3 length is 13 residues. The V gene lost 7 bases and the J gene lost 1 base, with 10 bases spanning the gap. Germline CDR1 is MNHEY and CDR2 is SMNVEV (reference sequence). The CDR3 bases are TGTGCCAGCAAACTAGCCGGGAACACTGAAGCTTTCTTT. This gives the protein CASKLAGNTEAFF.

This sequence joins TRBV5-1 and TRBJ2-5, with D possibly matching TRBD2 (6 bases). The CDR3 loop spans 16 amino acids. The V and J ends lost 4 bases and 1 base respectively, with 17 bases between them. Germline V gene sequence: CDR1 SGHRS, CDR2 YFSETQ. The CDR3: CASSPGEARSQETQYF. As DNA, the CDR3 is TGCGCCAGCAGCCCCGGGGAGGCTAGGTCCCAAGAGACCCAGTACTTC. Full variable domain (missing parts from reference TRBV5-1 and TRBJ2-5): KAGVTQTPRYLIKTRGQQVTLSCSPISGHRSVSWYQQTPGQGLQFLFEYFSETQRNKGNFPGRFSGRQFSNSRSEMNVSTLELGDSALYLCASSPGEARSQETQYFGPGTRLLVL.

Only a few counts were recorded for this clone. V is TRBV18 and J is TRBJ1-1, with 9 bases that match TRBD1. The CDR3 sequence is 16 residues long. Germline lookup yields CDR1 KGHSH and CDR2 LQKENI. V shed 6 bases and J 1 base; nucleotides not matched to a gene: 9. The CDR3 loop is CASSSTGTGRNTEAFF. The CDR3 DNA reads as TGTGCCAGCTCCTCAACCGGGACAGGGAGGAACACTGAAGCTTTCTTT.